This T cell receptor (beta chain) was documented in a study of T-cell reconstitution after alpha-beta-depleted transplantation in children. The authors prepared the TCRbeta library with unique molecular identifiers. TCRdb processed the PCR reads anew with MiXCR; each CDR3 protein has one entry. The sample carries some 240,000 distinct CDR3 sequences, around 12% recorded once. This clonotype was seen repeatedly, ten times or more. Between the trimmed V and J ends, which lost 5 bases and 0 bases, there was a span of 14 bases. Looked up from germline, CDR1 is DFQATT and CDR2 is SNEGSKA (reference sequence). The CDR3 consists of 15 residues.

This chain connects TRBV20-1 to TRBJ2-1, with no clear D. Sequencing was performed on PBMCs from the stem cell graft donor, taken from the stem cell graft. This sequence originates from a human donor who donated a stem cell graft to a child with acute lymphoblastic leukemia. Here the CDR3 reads CSAPSFSSSYNEQFF. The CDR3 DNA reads TGCAGTGCTCCGTCCTTCTCGAGCTCCTACAATGAGCAGTTCTTC.